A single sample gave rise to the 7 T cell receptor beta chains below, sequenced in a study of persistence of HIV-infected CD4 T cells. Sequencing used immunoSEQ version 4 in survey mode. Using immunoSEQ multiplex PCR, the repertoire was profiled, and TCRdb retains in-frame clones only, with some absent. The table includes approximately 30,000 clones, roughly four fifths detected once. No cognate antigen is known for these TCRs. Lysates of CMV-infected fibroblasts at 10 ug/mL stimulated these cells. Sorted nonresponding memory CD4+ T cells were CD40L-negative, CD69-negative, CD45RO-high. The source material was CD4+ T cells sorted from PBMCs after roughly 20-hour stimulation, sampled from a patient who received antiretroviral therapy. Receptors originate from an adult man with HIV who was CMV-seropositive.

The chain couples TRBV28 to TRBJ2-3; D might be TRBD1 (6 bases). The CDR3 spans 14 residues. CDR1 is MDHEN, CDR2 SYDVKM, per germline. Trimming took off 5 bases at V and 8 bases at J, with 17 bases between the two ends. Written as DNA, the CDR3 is TGTGCCAGCAGTCTGATGGGGGCCTCGGGTACGCAGTATTTT. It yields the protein CASSLMGASGTQYF.

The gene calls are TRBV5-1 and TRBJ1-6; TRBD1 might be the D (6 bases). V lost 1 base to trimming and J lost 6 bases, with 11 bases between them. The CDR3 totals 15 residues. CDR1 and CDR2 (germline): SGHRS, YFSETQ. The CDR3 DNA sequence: TGCGCCAGCAGCTTGAGTGACAGGAGTAATTCACCCCTCCACTTT. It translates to CASSLSDRSNSPLHF.

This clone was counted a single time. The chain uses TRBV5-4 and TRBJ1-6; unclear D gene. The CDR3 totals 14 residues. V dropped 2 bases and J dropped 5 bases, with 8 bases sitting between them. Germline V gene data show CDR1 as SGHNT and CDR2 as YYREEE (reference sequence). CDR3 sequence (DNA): TGTGCCAGCAGCTTCCGAAGGGATAATTCACCCCTCCACTTT. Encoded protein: CASSFRRDNSPLHF.

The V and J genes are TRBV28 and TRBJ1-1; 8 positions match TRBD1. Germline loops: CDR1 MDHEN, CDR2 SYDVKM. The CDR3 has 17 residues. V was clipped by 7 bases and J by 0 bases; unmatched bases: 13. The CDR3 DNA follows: TGTGCCAGCAAAGAACCAGGGGGCGTAATCGTGAACACTGAAGCTTTCTTT. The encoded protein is CASKEPGGVIVNTEAFF.

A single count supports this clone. The CDR3 region has the DNA TGTGCCAGCAGGGTTCTTGCCGGGGATACGCAGTATTTT. Encoded protein: CASRVLAGDTQYF. The J gene is TRBJ2-3, the V gene TRBV5-4; D unclear. Germline V gene sequence: CDR1 SGHNT, CDR2 YYREEE (reference sequence). The CDR3 has 13 residues. Trimming cost V 5 bases and J 6 bases, with 13 bases left between them.

For the CDR3, the DNA is TGTGCCAGCAGAAAGGGGTTGTCCTACGAGCAGTACTTC. It specifies CASRKGLSYEQYF. The chain employs TRBV5-6 and TRBJ2-7; possibly TRBD1 for D (5 bases). CDR1 is SGHDT, CDR2 YYEEEE, per germline. With 5 bases removed from V and 1 base from J, the gap between germline ends came to 10 bases. There are 13 residues in the CDR3.

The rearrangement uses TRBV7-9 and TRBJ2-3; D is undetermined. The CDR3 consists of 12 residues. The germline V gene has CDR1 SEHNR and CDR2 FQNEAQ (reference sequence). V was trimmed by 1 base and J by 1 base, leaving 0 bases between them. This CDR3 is CASSLGTDTQYF. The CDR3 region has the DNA TGTGCCAGCAGCTTAGGCACAGATACGCAGTATTTT.